This is a list of T cell receptor beta chains from one sample in a study of blood T cell repertoires in COVID-19. Method: immunoSEQ multiplex PCR; TCRdb's copy keeps in-frame clones and lacks some. The sample lists approximately 240,000 clones, approximately 80% occurring once. The sequenced material came from peripheral blood. The receptor source for this set is a woman older than 75 with active or convalescent COVID-19. Each CDR3 is given with its conserved first and last residue. Each record gives: V gene, J gene, D gene, clone size, CDR3 DNA, CDR3 protein. D genes are given only for firm matches. Expanded clones are given a class, and other clones once, few, many or no size at all.

TRBV6-1,TRBJ1-2,TRBD1,.,TGTGCCAGCAGTGAAGCCGGCCGACAGGGATACTATGGCTACACCTTC,CASSEAGRQGYYGYTF
TRBV5-1,TRBJ1-3,TRBD1,.,TGCGCCAGCAGCTTGGCACCGGGACAGGGAGACACCATATATTTT,CASSLAPGQGDTIYF
TRBV5-1,TRBJ1-2,.,.,TGCGCCAGCAGCTCCCGGCCCGGGGGGCGGGGTGGCTACACCTTC,CASSSRPGGRGGYTF
TRBV10-3,TRBJ2-6,TRBD2,.,TGTGCCATCCGCCCAGGATCGGGGACTAGCGGGAGAACTGGGGCCAACGTCCTGACTTTC,CAIRPGSGTSGRTGANVLTF
TRBV6-5,TRBJ1-6,.,once,TGTGCCAGCAAGGGGGTTATCGCACCCCTCCACTTT,CASKGVIAPLHF
TRBV6-5,TRBJ2-7,TRBD2,.,TGTGCCAGCAGTTACAAGGCGGGAGAAGCGTACGAGCAGTACTTC,CASSYKAGEAYEQYF
TRBV5-5,TRBJ2-5,.,.,TGTGCCAGCAGTCCGGGGGTAAGAGAGACCCAGTACTTC,CASSPGVRETQYF
TRBV4-1,TRBJ1-2,TRBD1,once,TGCGCCAGCAGCCAAGCAGGGGGCGAGGGCTATGGCTACACCTTC,CASSQAGGEGYGYTF
TRBV7-9,TRBJ2-3,.,.,TGTGCCAGCAGCTTAGGAGGAGTCGGGGGTGATACGCAGTATTTT,CASSLGGVGGDTQYF
TRBV6-5,TRBJ2-6,.,.,TGTGCCAGCAGTTTGAACTGGTCTGGGGCCAACGTCCTGACTTTC,CASSLNWSGANVLTF
TRBV10-3,TRBJ1-5,.,.,TGTGCCATCTCCCAGGGAAATAGCAATCAGCCCCAGCATTTT,CAISQGNSNQPQHF
TRBV5-1,TRBJ2-7,TRBD1,.,TGCGCCAGCAGACAGGGGTTCTCCTACGAGCAGTACTTC,CASRQGFSYEQYF
TRBV28,TRBJ1-2,.,.,TGTGCCAGCACCCCCCGAGGATTTGGCTACACCTTC,CASTPRGFGYTF
TRBV5-6,TRBJ1-1,TRBD1,.,TGTGCCAGCAGCTCAGGGGGCACTGAAGCTTTCTTT,CASSSGGTEAFF
TRBV28,TRBJ1-4,.,.,TGTGCCAGCAGTCTGGCCCCCTCTGCAACTAATGAAAAACTGTTTTTT,CASSLAPSATNEKLFF
TRBV3-1/TRBV3-2,TRBJ1-3,.,.,TGTGCCAGCAGCGGGAGCTCTGGAAACACCATATATTTT,CASSGSSGNTIYF
TRBV12-3/TRBV12-4,TRBJ2-7,.,.,TGTGCCAGCAGTTTAACTAGCCGGCACGAGCAGTACTTC,CASSLTSRHEQYF
TRBV5-1,TRBJ1-2,.,.,TGCGCCAGCAGTCCCGGGATCTATGGCTACACCTTC,CASSPGIYGYTF
TRBV28,TRBJ1-2,.,.,TGTGCCAGCCGCCGCGGCGGGGCTAACTATGGCTACACCTTC,CASRRGGANYGYTF
TRBV3-1/TRBV3-2,TRBJ1-2,.,.,TGTGCCAGCAGCCAAGCTGGGGGGACGTATGGCTACACCTTC,CASSQAGGTYGYTF
TRBV28,TRBJ1-2,.,.,TGTGCCAGCAGTTTATATAGTCCGGCTAACTATGGCTACACCTTC,CASSLYSPANYGYTF
TRBV5-1,TRBJ2-5,TRBD1,once,TGCGCCAGCAGCTTGGAGACAGGGGGCAAAGAGACCCAGTACTTC,CASSLETGGKETQYF
TRBV10-3,TRBJ1-3,.,.,TGTGCCATCAGTGCTGGGGGCGCGGAAAACACCATATATTTT,CAISAGGAENTIYF
TRBV10-2,TRBJ2-1,.,.,TGCGCCAGCAGTGAGTCGCTGTTGGGGCATGAGCAGTTCTTC,CASSESLLGHEQFF
TRBV28,TRBJ1-2,.,.,TGTGCCAGCGGACGGGGCAGGGGAAACTATGGCTACACCTTC,CASGRGRGNYGYTF
TRBV30,TRBJ2-3,.,.,TGTGCCTGGAGTGCTTGGCTCACAGATACGCAGTATTTT,CAWSAWLTDTQYF
TRBV5-1,TRBJ2-3,.,.,TGCGCCAGCAGCTTGGACGGGGGGCGGGCAGATACGCAGTATTTT,CASSLDGGRADTQYF
TRBV19,TRBJ2-3,TRBD2,.,TGTGCCAGTAGAAACATAGCGGGAACCCCGTCGGATACGCAGTATTTT,CASRNIAGTPSDTQYF
TRBV28,TRBJ1-5,.,.,TGTGCCAGCAGTTCGGTTCAGGGAGGGCAGCCCCAGCATTTT,CASSSVQGGQPQHF
TRBV6-5,TRBJ2-2,TRBD1,.,TGTGCCAGCAGGCGACAGGGCGTAGACACCGGGGAGCTGTTTTTT,CASRRQGVDTGELFF
TRBV5-6,TRBJ2-3,TRBD2,once,TGTGCCAGCAGCCCTGGACTAGTGAGCACAGATACGCAGTATTTT,CASSPGLVSTDTQYF
TRBV7-6,TRBJ2-1,TRBD2,.,TGTGCCAGCAGCTTAGGCCTAGCGGGGGCTAGCTCCTACAATGAGCAGTTCTTC,CASSLGLAGASSYNEQFF
TRBV9,TRBJ2-2,.,.,TGTGCCAGCAGCATAGGACAGCACACCGGGGAGCTGTTTTTT,CASSIGQHTGELFF
TRBV6-1,TRBJ2-7,.,.,TGTGCCAGCACTGAAACTGGTGGAAGGGGTGATTACGAGCAGTACTTC,CASTETGGRGDYEQYF
TRBV9,TRBJ1-1,.,.,TGTGCCAGCAGTCGTCTGGGGGGCACTGAAGCTTTCTTT,CASSRLGGTEAFF
TRBV12-3/TRBV12-4,TRBJ1-2,.,.,TGTGCCAGCTCGTTAGACTATGGCTACACCTTC,CASSLDYGYTF
TRBV7-8,TRBJ1-1,TRBD1,.,TGTGCCAGCAGCACCTCAGGGGGCGGAGGCACTGAAGCTTTCTTT,CASSTSGGGGTEAFF
TRBV12-3/TRBV12-4,TRBJ2-5,.,.,TGTGCCAGCAGTTTCAGGGGCGGAGAGACCCAGTACTTC,CASSFRGGETQYF
TRBV6-1,TRBJ2-7,TRBD2,.,TGTGCCAGCAGTGATCTTTTTTCCGCTAGCGGGAGTGTCGGGTACGAGCAGTACTTC,CASSDLFSASGSVGYEQYF
TRBV12-3/TRBV12-4,TRBJ2-7,.,.,TGTGCCAGCAGTCGGGACTACGAGCAGTACTTC,CASSRDYEQYF
TRBV11-3,TRBJ2-3,TRBD2,.,TGTGCCAGCAGCGGTCCTAGCGGGGGCGGAGATACGCAGTATTTT,CASSGPSGGGDTQYF
TRBV5-1,TRBJ2-6,TRBD1,.,TGCGCCAGCAGCCCGGGGACAGGGCACTCTGGGGCCAACGTCCTGACTTTC,CASSPGTGHSGANVLTF
TRBV2,TRBJ1-2,.,few,TGTGCCAGCAGTGCGGGGGGGTTTAGCTATGGCTACACCTTC,CASSAGGFSYGYTF
TRBV30,TRBJ2-7,TRBD2,.,TGTGCCTGGAGAAGCGGGACCGGCTCCTACGAGCAGTACTTC,CAWRSGTGSYEQYF
TRBV6-4,TRBJ1-2,.,.,TGTGCCAGCAGTGTTTCTGTCGGCTATGGCTACACCTTC,CASSVSVGYGYTF
TRBV10-1,TRBJ2-4,TRBD2,.,TGCGCCAGCAGTGAGCAGCGGGGTTCCCACATTCAGTACTTC,CASSEQRGSHIQYF
TRBV5-1,TRBJ2-1,.,.,TGCGCCAGCAGCGCGGGACTTCTTGATTACAATGAGCAGTTCTTC,CASSAGLLDYNEQFF
TRBV30,TRBJ1-2,TRBD1,.,TGTGCCTGGAGGGTCGCAGGGGGTGGCTACACCTTC,CAWRVAGGGYTF
TRBV2,TRBJ1-1,.,.,TGTGCCAGCAGTGCAAATGCGGGAACTGAAGCTTTCTTT,CASSANAGTEAFF
TRBV27,TRBJ1-4,.,.,TGTGCCAGCAGTTCGGTTAATGAAAAACTGTTTTTT,CASSSVNEKLFF